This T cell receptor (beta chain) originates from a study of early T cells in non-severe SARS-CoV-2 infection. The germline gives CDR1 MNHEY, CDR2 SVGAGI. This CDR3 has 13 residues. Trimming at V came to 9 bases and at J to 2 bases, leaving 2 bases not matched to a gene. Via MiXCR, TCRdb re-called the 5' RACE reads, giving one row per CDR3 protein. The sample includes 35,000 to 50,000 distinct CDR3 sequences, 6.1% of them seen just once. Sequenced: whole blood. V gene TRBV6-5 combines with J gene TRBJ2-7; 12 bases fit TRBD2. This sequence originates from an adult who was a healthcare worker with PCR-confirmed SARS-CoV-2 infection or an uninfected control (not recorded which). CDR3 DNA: TGTGCCAGTGGGACTAGCGGGCCCTACGAGCAGTACTTC. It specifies CASGTSGPYEQYF.